This TCR beta chain was captured by sequencing in a study of shared clonotypes between healthy human individuals. Deep level was the assay's run setting. Genomic DNA of every subset was divided equally among multiple immunoSEQ plates. On ten immunoSEQ deep assay plates, unsorted PBMC DNA was sequenced. Some clones are missing from TCRdb's copy, which holds only in-frame ones; the method was immunoSEQ multiplex PCR. This table has roughly 480,000 clones, 70% to 80% appearing once. V trimming: 6 bases; J trimming: 2 bases; junction bases outside the gene matches: 7. The CDR3 runs 14 residues. Per germline, CDR1 SGHRS and CDR2 YFSETQ.

Sequencing was carried out using PBMCs. This TCR derives from a woman between 35 and 50 years old in good health. Some clones in this sample may be carry-over from other donors' samples. V and J are TRBV5-1 and TRBJ1-1; TRBD1 matches 7 bases. CDR3 amino acids: CASKEGAENTEAFF. The DNA for the CDR3 is TGCGCCAGCAAGGAGGGGGCGGAAAACACTGAAGCTTTCTTT. The variable domain in full, completed from reference TRBV5-1 and TRBJ1-1, reads KAGVTQTPRYLIKTRGQQVTLSCSPISGHRSVSWYQQTPGQGLQFLFEYFSETQRNKGNFPGRFSGRQFSNSRSEMNVSTLELGDSALYLCASKEGAENTEAFFGQGTRLTVV.